This is a list of T cell receptor beta chains from one sample in a study of CD8+CD57+ T cells in acquired aplastic anemia. TCRdb re-analysed the reads in MiXCR, keeping a single row per CDR3 protein. The sample carries about 180,000 distinct CDR3 sequences, 50% to 65% recorded once. The sequencing input was sorted CD4+, CD8+, or CD8+CD57+ T cells (not recorded which) from PBMCs. These receptor sequences come from a human donor with aplastic anemia. The CDR3 runs from the conserved cysteine through the conserved F or W. The order of the fields is V gene, clone size, J gene, D gene, CDR3 DNA, CDR3 protein. A D gene is named only where the DNA matches it firmly. Expanded clones are given a class, and other clones once, few, many or no size at all.

TRBV11-3,many,TRBJ2-2,.,TGTGCCAGCAGCCAGGACGGCGGCGGTACCGGGGAGCTGTTTTTT,CASSQDGGGTGELFF
TRBV7-2,.,TRBJ2-1,TRBD2,TGTGCCAGCAGCGTCCTGGGACTAGCGGGGGGCGATGAGCAGTTCTTC,CASSVLGLAGGDEQFF
TRBV9,.,TRBJ1-5,TRBD1,TGTGCCAGCAGTGTAGTGACAGGGGTGTCCAATCAGCCCCAGCATTTT,CASSVVTGVSNQPQHF
TRBV5-1,.,TRBJ2-7,.,TGCGCCAGCAGCTTGGATGGGGGACAGCAGTACTTC,CASSLDGGQQYF
TRBV7-2,.,TRBJ2-7,TRBD1,TGTGCCAGCAGCTTCAAGGGGGCGGGCGAATACGAGCAGTACTTC,CASSFKGAGEYEQYF
TRBV10-3,.,TRBJ1-6,TRBD1,TGTGCCATTACGGCAGACAGGGATAATTCACCCCTCCACTTT,CAITADRDNSPLHF
TRBV9,many,TRBJ2-5,.,TGTGCCAGCAGCGTAGACAGCTCCCAAGAGACCCAGTACTTC,CASSVDSSQETQYF
TRBV5-5,once,TRBJ2-5,TRBD2,TGTGCCAGCAGCTTCAGACTAGCGGGGGTGCGACAAGAGACCCAGTACTTC,CASSFRLAGVRQETQYF
TRBV7-2,.,TRBJ2-7,TRBD1,TGTTCCAGCAGCTCTACCGGGACAGGGTGGAACGAGCAGTACTTC,CSSSSTGTGWNEQYF
TRBV12-3/TRBV12-4,many,TRBJ1-2,.,TGTGCCAGCAGTTTACGAGGAGACGGGGGCTACACCTTC,CASSLRGDGGYTF
TRBV20-1,many,TRBJ2-3,TRBD2,TGCAGTGCTAGAGATATCACTGCTAGCGGGGGGGCCAAGAGGAGTTCAGATACGCAGTATTTT,CSARDITASGGAKRSSDTQYF
TRBV5-6,many,TRBJ2-7,.,TGTGCCAGCAGCTTTAGGCAGGTCCTAGGCGAGCAGTACTTC,CASSFRQVLGEQYF
TRBV6-6,many,TRBJ1-1,.,TGTGCCAGCAGTTACTCCTATGAAGCTTTCTTT,CASSYSYEAFF
TRBV2,.,TRBJ2-7,.,TGTGCCAGCAGTCAGGTCTACGAGCAGTACTTC,CASSQVYEQYF
TRBV24-1,.,TRBJ2-7,.,TGTGCCTTCGAAAGGGGGGGCCCATCGTCCTACGAGCAGTACTTC,CAFERGGPSSYEQYF
TRBV5-1,.,TRBJ2-7,.,TGCGCCAGCAGCTTGGCAGCGGTAACCTACGAGCAGTACTTC,CASSLAAVTYEQYF
TRBV2,many,TRBJ1-2,.,TGTGCCAGCAGTGAATCTAGCAGGGGCTATGGCTACACCTTC,CASSESSRGYGYTF
TRBV4-1,many,TRBJ1-1,.,TGCGCCAGCAGCCAGACACCAGGGGACACTGAAGCTTTCTTT,CASSQTPGDTEAFF